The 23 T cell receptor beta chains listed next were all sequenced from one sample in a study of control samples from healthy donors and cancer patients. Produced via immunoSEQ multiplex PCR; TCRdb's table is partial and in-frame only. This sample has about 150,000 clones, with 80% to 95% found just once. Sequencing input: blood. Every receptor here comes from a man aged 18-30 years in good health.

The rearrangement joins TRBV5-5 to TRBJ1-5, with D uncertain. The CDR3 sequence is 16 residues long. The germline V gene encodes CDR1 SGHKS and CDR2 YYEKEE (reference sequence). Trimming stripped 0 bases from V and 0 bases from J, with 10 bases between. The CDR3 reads CASSLAPRDSNQPQHF. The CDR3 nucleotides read TGTGCCAGCAGCTTGGCGCCGCGGGATAGCAATCAGCCCCAGCATTTT. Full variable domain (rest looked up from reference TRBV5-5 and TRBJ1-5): DAGVTQSPTHLIKTRGQQVTLRCSPISGHKSVSWYQQVLGQGPQFIFQYYEKEERGRGNFPDRFSARQFPNYSSELNVNALLLGDSALYLCASSLAPRDSNQPQHFGDGTRLSIL.

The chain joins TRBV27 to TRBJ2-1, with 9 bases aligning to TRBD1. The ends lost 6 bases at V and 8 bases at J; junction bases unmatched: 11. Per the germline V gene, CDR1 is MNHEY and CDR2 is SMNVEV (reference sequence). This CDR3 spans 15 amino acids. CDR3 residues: CASSLPGQGIYEQFF. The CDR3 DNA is TGTGCCAGCAGCCTACCGGGACAGGGAATTTATGAGCAGTTCTTC.

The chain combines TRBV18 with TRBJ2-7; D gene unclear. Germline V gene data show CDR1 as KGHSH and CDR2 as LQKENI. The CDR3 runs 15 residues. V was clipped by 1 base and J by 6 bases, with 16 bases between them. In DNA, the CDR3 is TGTGCCAGCTCACCACGGCAGGTCGGTGCGGTCGAGCAGTACTTC. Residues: CASSPRQVGAVEQYF.

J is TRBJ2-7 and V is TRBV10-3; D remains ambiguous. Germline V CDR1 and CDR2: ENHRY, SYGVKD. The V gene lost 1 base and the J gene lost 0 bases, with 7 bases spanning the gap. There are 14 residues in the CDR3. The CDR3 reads CAISEFGSSYEQYF. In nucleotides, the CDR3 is TGTGCCATCAGTGAGTTCGGAAGCTCCTACGAGCAGTACTTC.

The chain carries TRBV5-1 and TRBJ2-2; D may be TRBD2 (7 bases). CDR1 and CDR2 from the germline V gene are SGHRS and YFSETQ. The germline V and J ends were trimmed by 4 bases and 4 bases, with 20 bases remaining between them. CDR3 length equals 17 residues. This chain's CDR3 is CASSRLAQGSSTGELFF. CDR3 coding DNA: TGCGCCAGCAGCCGACTAGCACAGGGTAGTTCCACCGGGGAGCTGTTTTTT.

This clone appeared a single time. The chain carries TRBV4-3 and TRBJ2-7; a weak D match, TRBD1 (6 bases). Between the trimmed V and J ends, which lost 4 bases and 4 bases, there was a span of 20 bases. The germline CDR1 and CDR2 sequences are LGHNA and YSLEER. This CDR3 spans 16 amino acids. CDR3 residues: CASSPGVTGSYYEQYF. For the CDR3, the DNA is TGCGCCAGCAGCCCTGGGGTGACAGGATCCTATTACGAGCAGTACTTC.

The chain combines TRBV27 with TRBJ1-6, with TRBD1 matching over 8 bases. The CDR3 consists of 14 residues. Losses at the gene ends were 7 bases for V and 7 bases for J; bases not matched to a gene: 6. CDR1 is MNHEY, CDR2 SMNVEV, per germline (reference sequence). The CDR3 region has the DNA TGTGCCAGCACCCCAGGGGACAGGAATTCACCCCTCCACTTT. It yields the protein CASTPGDRNSPLHF.

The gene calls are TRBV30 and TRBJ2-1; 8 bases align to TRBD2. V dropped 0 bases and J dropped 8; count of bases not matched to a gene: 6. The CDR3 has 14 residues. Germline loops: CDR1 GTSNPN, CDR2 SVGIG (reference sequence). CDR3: CAWSVSGGNDEQFF. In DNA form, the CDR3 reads TGTGCCTGGAGTGTGAGCGGGGGTAATGATGAGCAGTTCTTC.

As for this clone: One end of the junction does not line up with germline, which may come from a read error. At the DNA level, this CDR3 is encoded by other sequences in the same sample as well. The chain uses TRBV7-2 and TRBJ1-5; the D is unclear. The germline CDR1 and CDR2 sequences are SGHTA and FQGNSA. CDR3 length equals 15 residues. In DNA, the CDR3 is TGTGCCAGCAGCTTAGCCATTGGCAGCAATCAGCCCCAGCACTTT. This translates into CASSLAIGSNQPQHF.

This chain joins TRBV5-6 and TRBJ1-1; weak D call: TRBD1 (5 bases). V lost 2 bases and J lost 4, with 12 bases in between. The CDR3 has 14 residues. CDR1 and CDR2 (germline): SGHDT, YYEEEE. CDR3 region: CASSFPQGRTEAFF. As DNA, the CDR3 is TGTGCCAGCAGCTTCCCCCAGGGTCGCACTGAAGCTTTCTTT.

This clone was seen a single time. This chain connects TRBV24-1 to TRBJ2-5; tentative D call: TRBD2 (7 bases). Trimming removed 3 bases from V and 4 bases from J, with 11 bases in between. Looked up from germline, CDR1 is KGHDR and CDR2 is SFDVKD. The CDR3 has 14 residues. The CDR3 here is CATSDGGARETQYF. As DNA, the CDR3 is TGTGCCACCAGTGATGGGGGGGCCCGAGAGACCCAGTACTTC.

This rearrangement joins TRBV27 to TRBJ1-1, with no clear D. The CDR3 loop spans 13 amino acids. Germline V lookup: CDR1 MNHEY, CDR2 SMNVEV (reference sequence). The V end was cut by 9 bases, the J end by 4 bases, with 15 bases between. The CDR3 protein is CARGIFWSTEAFF. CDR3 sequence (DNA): TGTGCCAGGGGGATTTTTTGGAGCACTGAAGCTTTCTTT.

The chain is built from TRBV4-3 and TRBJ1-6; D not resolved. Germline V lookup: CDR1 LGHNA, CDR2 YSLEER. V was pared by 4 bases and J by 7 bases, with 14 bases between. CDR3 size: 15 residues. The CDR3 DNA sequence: TGCGCCAGCAGCCCATACCGATGGGAAAATTCACCCCTCCACTTT. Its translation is CASSPYRWENSPLHF.

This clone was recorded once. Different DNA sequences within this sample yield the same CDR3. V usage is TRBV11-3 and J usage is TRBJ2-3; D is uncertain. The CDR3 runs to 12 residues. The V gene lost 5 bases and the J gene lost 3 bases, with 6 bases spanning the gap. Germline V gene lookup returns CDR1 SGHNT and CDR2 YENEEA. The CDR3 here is CASSTGTDTQYF. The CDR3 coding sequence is TGTGCCAGCAGCACCGGGACAGATACGCAGTATTTT.

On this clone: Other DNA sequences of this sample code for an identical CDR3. The CDR3 bases are TGTGCCAGCAGTTACTTGGAGACCCAGTACTTC. It codes for CASSYLETQYF. J is TRBJ2-5 and V is TRBV6-2 or TRBV6-3; D remains ambiguous. Germline loops: CDR1 MNHEY, CDR2 SVGEGT. The CDR3 sequence is 11 residues long. Trimming removed 1 base from V and 5 bases from J, with 2 bases in between.

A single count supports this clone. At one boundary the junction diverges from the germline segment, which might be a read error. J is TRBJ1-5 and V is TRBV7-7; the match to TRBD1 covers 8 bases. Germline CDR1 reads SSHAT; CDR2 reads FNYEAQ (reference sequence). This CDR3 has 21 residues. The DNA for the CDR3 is TGTGCTAGCAGCTCCCCCAAGGGGTGGTTGGCAGGGGGCCGCCGCAATCAGCCCCAGCATTTT. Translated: CASSSPKGWLAGGRRNQPQHF. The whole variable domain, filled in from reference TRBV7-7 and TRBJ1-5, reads GAGVSQSPRYKVTKRGQDVTLRCDPISSHATLYWYQQALGQGPEFLTYFNYEAQPDKSGLPSDRFSAERPEGSISTLTIQRTEQRDSAMYRCASSSPKGWLAGGRRNQPQHFGDGTRLSIL.

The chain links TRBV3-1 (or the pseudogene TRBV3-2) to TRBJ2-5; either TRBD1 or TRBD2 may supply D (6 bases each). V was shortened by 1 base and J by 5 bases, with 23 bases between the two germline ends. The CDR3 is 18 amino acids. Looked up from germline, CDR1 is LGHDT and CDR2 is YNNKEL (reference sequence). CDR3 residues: CASSQASGGQIGRETQYF. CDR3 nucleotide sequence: TGTGCCAGCAGCCAAGCTTCTGGGGGGCAAATTGGAAGGGAGACCCAGTACTTC.

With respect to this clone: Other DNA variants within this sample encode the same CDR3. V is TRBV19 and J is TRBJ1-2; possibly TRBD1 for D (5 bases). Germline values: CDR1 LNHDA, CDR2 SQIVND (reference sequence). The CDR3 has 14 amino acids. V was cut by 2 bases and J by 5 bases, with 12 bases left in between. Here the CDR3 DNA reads TGTGCCAGTAGTATAACGACTGGGGGGTATGGCTACACCTTC. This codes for CASSITTGGYGYTF.

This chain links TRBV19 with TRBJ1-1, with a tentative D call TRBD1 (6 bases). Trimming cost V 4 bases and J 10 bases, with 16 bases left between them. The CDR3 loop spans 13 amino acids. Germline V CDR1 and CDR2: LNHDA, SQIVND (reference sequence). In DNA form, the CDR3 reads TGTGCCAGTAGTAATAAAGGGACATTAGGAGCTTTCTTT. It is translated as CASSNKGTLGAFF.

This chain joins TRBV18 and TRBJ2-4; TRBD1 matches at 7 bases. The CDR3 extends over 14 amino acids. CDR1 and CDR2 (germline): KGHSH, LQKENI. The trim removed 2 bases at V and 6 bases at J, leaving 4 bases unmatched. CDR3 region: CASSPRQGRNIQYF. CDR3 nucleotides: TGTGCCAGCTCACCAAGACAGGGAAGAAACATTCAGTACTTC.

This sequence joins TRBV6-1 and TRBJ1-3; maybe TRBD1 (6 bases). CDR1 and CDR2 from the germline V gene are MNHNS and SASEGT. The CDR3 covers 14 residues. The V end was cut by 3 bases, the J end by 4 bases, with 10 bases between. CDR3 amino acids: CASSELGTGNTIYF. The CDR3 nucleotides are TGTGCCAGCAGTGAGCTAGGGACAGGAAACACCATATATTTT.

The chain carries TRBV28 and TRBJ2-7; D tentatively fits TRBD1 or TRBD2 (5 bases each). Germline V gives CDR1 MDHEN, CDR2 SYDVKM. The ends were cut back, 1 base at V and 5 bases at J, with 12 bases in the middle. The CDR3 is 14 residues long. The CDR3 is CASSLLGEPHEQYF. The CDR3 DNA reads TGTGCCAGCAGTTTATTGGGGGAACCCCACGAGCAGTACTTC.

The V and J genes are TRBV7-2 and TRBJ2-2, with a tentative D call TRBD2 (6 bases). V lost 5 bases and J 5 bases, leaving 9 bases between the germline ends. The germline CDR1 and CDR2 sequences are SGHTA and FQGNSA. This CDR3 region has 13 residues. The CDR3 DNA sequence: TGTGCCAGCAGCCCGAGCGGGACCGGGGAGCTGTTTTTT. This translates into CASSPSGTGELFF.